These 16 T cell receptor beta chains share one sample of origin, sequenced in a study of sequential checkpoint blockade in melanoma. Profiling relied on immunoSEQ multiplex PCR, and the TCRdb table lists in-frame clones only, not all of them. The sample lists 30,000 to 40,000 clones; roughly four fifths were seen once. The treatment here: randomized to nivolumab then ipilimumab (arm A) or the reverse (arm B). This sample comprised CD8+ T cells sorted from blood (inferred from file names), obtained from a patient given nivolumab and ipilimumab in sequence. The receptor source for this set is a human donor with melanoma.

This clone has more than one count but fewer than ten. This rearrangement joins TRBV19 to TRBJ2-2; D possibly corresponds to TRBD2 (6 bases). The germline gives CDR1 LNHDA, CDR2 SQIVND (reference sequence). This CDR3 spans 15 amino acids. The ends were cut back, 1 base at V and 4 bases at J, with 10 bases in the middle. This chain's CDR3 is CASSIVGRGTGELFF. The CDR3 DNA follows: TGTGCCAGTAGTATAGTCGGGAGAGGCACCGGGGAGCTGTTTTTT.

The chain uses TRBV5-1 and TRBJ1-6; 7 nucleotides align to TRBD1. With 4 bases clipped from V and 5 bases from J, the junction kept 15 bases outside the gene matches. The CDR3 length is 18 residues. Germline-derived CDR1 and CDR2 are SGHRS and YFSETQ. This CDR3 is CASSGQWEDRTHNSPLHF. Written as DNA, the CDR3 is TGCGCCAGCAGCGGCCAGTGGGAGGACAGGACACATAATTCACCCCTCCACTTT.

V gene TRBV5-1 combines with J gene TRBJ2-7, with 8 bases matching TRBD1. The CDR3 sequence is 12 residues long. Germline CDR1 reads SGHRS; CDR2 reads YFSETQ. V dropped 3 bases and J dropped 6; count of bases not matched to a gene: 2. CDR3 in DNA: TGCGCCAGCAGCTATGGACAGGGCGAGCAGTACTTC. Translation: CASSYGQGEQYF.

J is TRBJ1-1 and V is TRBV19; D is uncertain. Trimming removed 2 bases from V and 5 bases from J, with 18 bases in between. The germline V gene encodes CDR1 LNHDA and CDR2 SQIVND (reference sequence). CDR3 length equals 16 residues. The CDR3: CASSIWPGPRETEAFF. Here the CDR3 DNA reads TGTGCCAGTAGTATATGGCCGGGTCCCCGGGAGACTGAAGCTTTCTTT. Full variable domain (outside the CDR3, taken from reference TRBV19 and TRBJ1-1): DGGITQSPKYLFRKEGQNVTLSCEQNLNHDAMYWYRQDPGQGLRLIYYSQIVNDFQKGDIAEGYSVSREKKESFPLTVTSAQKNPTAFYLCASSIWPGPRETEAFFGQGTRLTVV.

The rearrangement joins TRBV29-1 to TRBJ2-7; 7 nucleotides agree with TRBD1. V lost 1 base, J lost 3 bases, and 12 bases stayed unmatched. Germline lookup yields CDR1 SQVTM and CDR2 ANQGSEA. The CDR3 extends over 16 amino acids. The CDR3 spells CSVEGVRDRDVYEQYF. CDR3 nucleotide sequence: TGCAGCGTTGAAGGGGTCCGTGACAGGGACGTCTACGAGCAGTACTTC.

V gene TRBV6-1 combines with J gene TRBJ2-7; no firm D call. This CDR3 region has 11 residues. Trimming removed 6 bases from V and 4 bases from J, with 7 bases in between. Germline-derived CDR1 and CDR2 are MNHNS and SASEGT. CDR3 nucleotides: TGTGCCAGCAGACTGAAGTACGAGCAGTACTTC. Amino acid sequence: CASRLKYEQYF.

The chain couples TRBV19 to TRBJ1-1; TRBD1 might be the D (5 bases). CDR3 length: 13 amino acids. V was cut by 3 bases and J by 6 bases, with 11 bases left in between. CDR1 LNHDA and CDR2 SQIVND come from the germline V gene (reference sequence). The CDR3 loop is CASSMGPHAEAFF. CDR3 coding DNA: TGTGCCAGTAGTATGGGGCCGCATGCTGAAGCTTTCTTT. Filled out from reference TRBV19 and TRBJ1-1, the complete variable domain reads DGGITQSPKYLFRKEGQNVTLSCEQNLNHDAMYWYRQDPGQGLRLIYYSQIVNDFQKGDIAEGYSVSREKKESFPLTVTSAQKNPTAFYLCASSMGPHAEAFFGQGTRLTVV.

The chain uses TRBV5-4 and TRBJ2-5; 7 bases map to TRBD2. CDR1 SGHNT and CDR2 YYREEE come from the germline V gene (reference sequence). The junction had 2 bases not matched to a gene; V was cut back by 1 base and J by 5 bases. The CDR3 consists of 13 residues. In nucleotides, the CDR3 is TGTGCCAGCAGCTTGATGGGGGGGGAGACCCAGTACTTC. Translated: CASSLMGGETQYF.

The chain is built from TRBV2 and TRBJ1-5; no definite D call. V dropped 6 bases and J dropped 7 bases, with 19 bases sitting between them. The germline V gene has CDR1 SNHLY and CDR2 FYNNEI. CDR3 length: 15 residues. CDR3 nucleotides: TGTGCCAGCAGGGTTGGGATTTCTGGGAGGCAGCCCCAGCATTTT. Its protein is CASRVGISGRQPQHF. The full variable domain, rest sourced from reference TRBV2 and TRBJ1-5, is EPEVTQTPSHQVTQMGQEVILRCVPISNHLYFYWYRQILGQKVEFLVSFYNNEISEKSEIFDDQFSVERPDGSNFTLKIRSTKLEDSAMYFCASRVGISGRQPQHFGDGTRLSIL.

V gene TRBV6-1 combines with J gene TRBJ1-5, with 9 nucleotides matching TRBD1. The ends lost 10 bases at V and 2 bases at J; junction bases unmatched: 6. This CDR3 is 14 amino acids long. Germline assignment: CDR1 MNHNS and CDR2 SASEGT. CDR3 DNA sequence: TGTGCCATCCGGGACAGGGTCGGCAATCAGCCCCAGCATTTT. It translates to CAIRDRVGNQPQHF.

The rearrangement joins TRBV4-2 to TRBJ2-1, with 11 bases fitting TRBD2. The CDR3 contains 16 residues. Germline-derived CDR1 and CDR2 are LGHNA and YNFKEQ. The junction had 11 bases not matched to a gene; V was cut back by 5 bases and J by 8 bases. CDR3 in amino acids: CASSVLGLAGGDEQFF. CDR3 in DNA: TGTGCCAGCAGCGTTTTAGGCCTAGCGGGAGGTGATGAGCAGTTCTTC.

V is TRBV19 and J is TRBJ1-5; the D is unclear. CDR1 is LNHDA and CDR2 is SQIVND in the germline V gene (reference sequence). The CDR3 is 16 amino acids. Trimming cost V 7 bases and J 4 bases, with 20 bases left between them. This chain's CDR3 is CASTSFPGSTNQPQHF. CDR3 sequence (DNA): TGTGCCAGTACCTCTTTCCCCGGGTCAACTAATCAGCCCCAGCATTTT.

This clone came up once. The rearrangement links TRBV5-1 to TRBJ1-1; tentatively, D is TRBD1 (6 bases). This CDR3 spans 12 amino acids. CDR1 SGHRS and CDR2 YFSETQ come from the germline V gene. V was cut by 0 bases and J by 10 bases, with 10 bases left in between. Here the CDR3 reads CASSLEGGGAFF. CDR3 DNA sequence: TGCGCCAGCAGCTTGGAGGGGGGGGGAGCTTTCTTT.

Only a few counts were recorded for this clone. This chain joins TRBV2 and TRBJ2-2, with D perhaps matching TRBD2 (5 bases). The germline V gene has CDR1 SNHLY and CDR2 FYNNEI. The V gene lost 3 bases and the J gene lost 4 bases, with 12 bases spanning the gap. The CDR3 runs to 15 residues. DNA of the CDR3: TGTGCCAGCAGTGAGTACGACGGAGGCACCGGGGAGCTGTTTTTT. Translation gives CASSEYDGGTGELFF.

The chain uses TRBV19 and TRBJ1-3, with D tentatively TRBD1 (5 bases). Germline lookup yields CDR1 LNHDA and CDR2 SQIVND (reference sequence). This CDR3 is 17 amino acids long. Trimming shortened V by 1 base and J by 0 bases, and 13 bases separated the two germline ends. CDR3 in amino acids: CASSIAPQDYSGNTIYF. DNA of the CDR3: TGTGCCAGTAGTATAGCACCACAGGATTACTCTGGAAACACCATATATTTT.

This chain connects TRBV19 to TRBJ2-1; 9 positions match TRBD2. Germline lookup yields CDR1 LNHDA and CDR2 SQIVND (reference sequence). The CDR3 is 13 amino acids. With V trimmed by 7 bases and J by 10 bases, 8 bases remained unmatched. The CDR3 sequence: CASNSAGGWEQFF. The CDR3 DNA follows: TGTGCCAGTAATTCAGCGGGAGGTTGGGAGCAGTTCTTC.